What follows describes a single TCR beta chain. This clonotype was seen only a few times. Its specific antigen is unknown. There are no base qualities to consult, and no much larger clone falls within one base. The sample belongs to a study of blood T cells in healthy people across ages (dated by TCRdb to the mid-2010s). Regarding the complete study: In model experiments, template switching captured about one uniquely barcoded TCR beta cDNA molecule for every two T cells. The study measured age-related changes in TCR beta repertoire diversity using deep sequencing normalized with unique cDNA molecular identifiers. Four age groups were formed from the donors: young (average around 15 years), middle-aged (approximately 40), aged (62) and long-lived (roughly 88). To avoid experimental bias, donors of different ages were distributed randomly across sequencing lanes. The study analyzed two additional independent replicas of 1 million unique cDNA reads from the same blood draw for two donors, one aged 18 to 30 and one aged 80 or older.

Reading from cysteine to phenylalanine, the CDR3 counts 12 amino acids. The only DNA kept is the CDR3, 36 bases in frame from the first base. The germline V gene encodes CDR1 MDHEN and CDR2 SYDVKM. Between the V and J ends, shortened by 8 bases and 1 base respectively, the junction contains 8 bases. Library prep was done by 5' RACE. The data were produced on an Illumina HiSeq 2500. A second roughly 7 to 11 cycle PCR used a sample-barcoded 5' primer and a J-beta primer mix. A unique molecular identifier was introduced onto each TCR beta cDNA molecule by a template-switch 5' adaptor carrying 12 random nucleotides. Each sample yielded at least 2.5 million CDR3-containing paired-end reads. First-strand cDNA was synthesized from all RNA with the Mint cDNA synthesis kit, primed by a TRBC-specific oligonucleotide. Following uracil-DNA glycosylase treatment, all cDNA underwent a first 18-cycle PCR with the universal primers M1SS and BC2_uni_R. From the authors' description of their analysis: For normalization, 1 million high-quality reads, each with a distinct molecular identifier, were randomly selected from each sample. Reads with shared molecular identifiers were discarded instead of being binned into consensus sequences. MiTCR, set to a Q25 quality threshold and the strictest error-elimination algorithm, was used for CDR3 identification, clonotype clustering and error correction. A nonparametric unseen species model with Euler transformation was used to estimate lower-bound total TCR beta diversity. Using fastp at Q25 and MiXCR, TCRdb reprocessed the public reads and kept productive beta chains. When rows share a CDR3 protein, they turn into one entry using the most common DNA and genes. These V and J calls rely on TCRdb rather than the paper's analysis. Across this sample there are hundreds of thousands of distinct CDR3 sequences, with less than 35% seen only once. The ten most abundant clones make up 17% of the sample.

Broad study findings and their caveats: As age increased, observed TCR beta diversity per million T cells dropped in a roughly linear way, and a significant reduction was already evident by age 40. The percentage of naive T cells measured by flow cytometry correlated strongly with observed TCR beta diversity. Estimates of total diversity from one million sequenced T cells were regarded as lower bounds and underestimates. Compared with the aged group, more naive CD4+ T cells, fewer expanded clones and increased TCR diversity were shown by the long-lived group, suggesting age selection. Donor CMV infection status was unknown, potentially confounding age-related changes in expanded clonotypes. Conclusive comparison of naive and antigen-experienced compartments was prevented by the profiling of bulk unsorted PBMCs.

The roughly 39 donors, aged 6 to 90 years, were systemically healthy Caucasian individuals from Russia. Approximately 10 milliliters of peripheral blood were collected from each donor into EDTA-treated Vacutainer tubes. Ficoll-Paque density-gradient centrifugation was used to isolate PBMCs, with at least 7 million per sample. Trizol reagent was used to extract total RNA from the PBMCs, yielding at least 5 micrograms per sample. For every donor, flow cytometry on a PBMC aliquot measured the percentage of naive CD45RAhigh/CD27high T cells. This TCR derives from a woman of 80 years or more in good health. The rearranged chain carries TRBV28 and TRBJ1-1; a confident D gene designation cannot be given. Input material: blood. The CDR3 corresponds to CASQVRNTEAFF. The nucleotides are TGTGCCAGCCAGGTCAGGAACACTGAAGCTTTCTTT.